Listed below are T cell receptor beta chains from one sample, sequenced in a study of T-cell memory formation after mild COVID-19. A single record per CDR3 protein comes from TCRdb applying MiXCR to the 5' RACE reads. This sample has 200,000 to 300,000 distinct CDR3 sequences; roughly 10% occur once, and the top ten carry 20% to 25%. The sequencing sample was made of PBMCs or a T cell subset sorted from them (not recorded which). Receptor source: a young man who had mild COVID-19 (a few samples of this study predate the infection). Cell type and time point are not known. CDR3s include the opening cysteine and the closing phenylalanine or tryptophan. D genes are given only for firm matches. Clone size, where shown, is once, few, many, or a class for clones that have expanded.

J | V | D | size | DNA | CDR3
TRBJ2-1 | TRBV4-3 | . | many | TGCGCCAGCAGCCAAGGCCCTAACAATGAGCAGTTCTTC | CASSQGPNNEQFF
TRBJ1-5 | TRBV12-3/TRBV12-4 | . | . | TGTGCCAGCGGGAGTCTGTTATATAGCAATCAGCCCCAGCATTTT | CASGSLLYSNQPQHF
TRBJ1-2 | TRBV29-1 | . | few | TGCAGCGTTGGGGGTGTTGGCTACACCTTC | CSVGGVGYTF
TRBJ2-5 | TRBV7-2 | TRBD2 | few | TGTGCCAGCAGCTACGGACTAGCGGGGAACCAAGAGACCCAGTACTTC | CASSYGLAGNQETQYF
TRBJ1-6 | TRBV5-1 | TRBD1 | . | TGCGCCAGCAGCTTGGCGACAGGGAGTTCACCCCTCCACTTT | CASSLATGSSPLHF
TRBJ2-3 | TRBV5-1 | . | . | TGCGCCAGCAGCCTGCAGGGATCAGGGTTGTCAGATACGCAGTATTTT | CASSLQGSGLSDTQYF
TRBJ2-3 | TRBV7-9 | . | . | TGTGCCAGCTTAGCTTATTTCAGCACAGATACGCAGTATTTT | CASLAYFSTDTQYF
TRBJ2-3 | TRBV19 | TRBD2 | . | TGTGCCAGTAGTATAGCGGTACAGACTAGCGGCACAGATACGCAGTATTTT | CASSIAVQTSGTDTQYF
TRBJ1-2 | TRBV5-1 | TRBD1 | few | TGCGCCAGCAGCGTGGACAGGGTCCATGGCTACACCTTC | CASSVDRVHGYTF
TRBJ1-2 | TRBV4-2 | TRBD1 | . | TGTGCCAGCAGCCAAGGGGGACAGTCACTGGGTGGCTACACCTTC | CASSQGGQSLGGYTF
TRBJ1-4 | TRBV18 | . | . | TGTGCCAGCTCACCACAGGGAACTAATGAAAAAATGTTTTTT | CASSPQGTNEKMFF
TRBJ2-6 | TRBV6-2/TRBV6-3 | . | few | TGTGCCAGCAGTACCAGGAGCTCTGGGGCCAACGTCCTGACTTTC | CASSTRSSGANVLTF
TRBJ1-1 | TRBV7-9 | . | few | TGTGCCAGCAGCCTCCCCCGGACGGGGATGAACACTGAAGCTTTCTTT | CASSLPRTGMNTEAFF
TRBJ1-5 | TRBV27 | . | few | TGTGCCAGCAGTTTACTGGGTCGGGGAGGCAATCAGCCCCAGCATTTT | CASSLLGRGGNQPQHF
TRBJ1-5 | TRBV20-1 | TRBD1 | . | TGCAGTGCCCCCCGGGCACAGGGGCCAGGCAATCAGCCCCAGCATTTT | CSAPRAQGPGNQPQHF
TRBJ1-1 | TRBV7-2 | . | . | TGTGCCAGCAGAATACTTTTGGGCGGGTACACTGAAGCTTTCTTT | CASRILLGGYTEAFF
TRBJ2-5 | TRBV7-2 | . | . | TGTGCCAGCAGCTTAGAAGTGTCTAGGGCTGGGGCCCAGTACTTC | CASSLEVSRAGAQYF
TRBJ1-6 | TRBV6-5 | . | . | TGTGCCAGCAGTTACGATCGGCCCCATAATTCACCCCTCCACTTT | CASSYDRPHNSPLHF
TRBJ2-1 | TRBV7-6 | TRBD1 | few | TGTGCCAGCAGCTTAGGGGGGACAGGGGTGGTCTACAATGAGCAGTTCTTC | CASSLGGTGVVYNEQFF
TRBJ2-3 | TRBV20-1 | . | . | TGCAGTGCTTCAGAGGGCGGACGGGGCTCCCATACGCAGTATTTT | CSASEGGRGSHTQYF
TRBJ1-2 | TRBV5-6 | . | few | TGTGCCAGCAGTCCAGGGCGGGACTATGGCTACACCTTC | CASSPGRDYGYTF
TRBJ1-2 | TRBV19 | . | . | TGTGCCAGTAGTATCCCCTGGGCCAAAAATGGCTACACCTTC | CASSIPWAKNGYTF
TRBJ2-1 | TRBV2 | . | few | TGTGCCAGCAGCTCGACAGACAATGAGCAGTTCTTC | CASSSTDNEQFF
TRBJ2-5 | TRBV7-2 | . | many | TGTGCCAGCAGCTTAGCCCGGACCCAAGAGACCCAGTACTTC | CASSLARTQETQYF
TRBJ1-2 | TRBV5-6 | . | few | TGTGCCAGCAGCTTAGTCGAGGAAGGCAGCCGCTACACCTTC | CASSLVEEGSRYTF
TRBJ2-7 | TRBV5-1 | . | many | TGCGCCAGCAGCCTGGTATCGGGGACCTACGAGCAGTACTTC | CASSLVSGTYEQYF
TRBJ1-5 | TRBV7-2 | . | . | TGTGCCAGCAGCAGCCGAGCGGATAGCAATCAGCCCCAGCATTTT | CASSSRADSNQPQHF
TRBJ1-1 | TRBV12-3/TRBV12-4 | . | many | TGTGCCAGCAGTTTAGGAGCCTTGAACACTGAAGCTTTCTTT | CASSLGALNTEAFF
TRBJ1-2 | TRBV20-1 | . | few | TGCAGTGCTAGGGCTCAGCCGCCCCTGAGGGGTGGCTACACCTTC | CSARAQPPLRGGYTF
TRBJ1-3 | TRBV2 | TRBD1 | few | TGTGCCAGACGGGACAGGGGTCCCCTTTTCTCTGGAAACACCATATATTTT | CARRDRGPLFSGNTIYF
TRBJ2-1 | TRBV27 | . | . | TGTGCCAGCAGTTTCCTGAGCTCCTACAATGAGCAGTTCTTC | CASSFLSSYNEQFF
TRBJ2-5 | TRBV7-9 | TRBD2 | few | TGTGCCAGCAGCTTGGCTAGCGGACTAAAGGGGACCCAGTACTTC | CASSLASGLKGTQYF
TRBJ2-1 | TRBV3-1 | . | . | TGTGCCAGCAGCCAATGGACAGGGGAAGAGACTAGCGGAGTAAATGAGCAGTTCTTC | CASSQWTGEETSGVNEQFF
TRBJ1-1 | TRBV5-1 | . | . | TGCGCCAGCAGCAAGGACGGTACCTCGAACACTGAAGCTTTCTTT | CASSKDGTSNTEAFF
TRBJ2-7 | TRBV15 | TRBD1 | few | TGTGCCACCAGCCGAACCCGACAGGGCGACTCCTACGAGCAGTACTTC | CATSRTRQGDSYEQYF
TRBJ2-2 | TRBV24-1 | . | . | TGTGCCACCTTAGGGGAGAACACCGGGGAGCTGTTTTTT | CATLGENTGELFF
TRBJ1-1 | TRBV4-3 | . | . | TGCGCCAGCAGCCGCTACCCGGGGATGAACACTGAAGCTTTCTTT | CASSRYPGMNTEAFF
TRBJ1-1 | TRBV7-9 | TRBD1 | . | TGTGCCAGCAGCGCCAGACAGGGGCGGACTGAAGCTTTCTTT | CASSARQGRTEAFF
TRBJ1-4 | TRBV20-1 | . | few | TGCAGTGCTAGTCTGTCGGGATTGGTTGAAAAACTGTTTTTT | CSASLSGLVEKLFF
TRBJ2-4 | TRBV11-2 | TRBD1 | . | TGTGCCAGCGGCAGAGGACAGGGTCGATACTTC | CASGRGQGRYF
TRBJ2-7 | TRBV12-3/TRBV12-4 | TRBD1 | . | TGTGCCAGCAGTTTGGGGACAGGGGGCCCCGAGCAGTACTTC | CASSLGTGGPEQYF
TRBJ2-1 | TRBV20-1 | TRBD2 | few | TGCAGTGCTGGACGGGGACTAGCGGCCACGGAGCAGTTCTTC | CSAGRGLAATEQFF
TRBJ1-2 | TRBV4-3 | . | few | TGCGCCAGCAGCCAGAACATCGACTATGGCTACACCTTC | CASSQNIDYGYTF
TRBJ2-7 | TRBV7-2 | TRBD2 | . | TGTGCCAGCAGCCTACTAGCGGGGGACACCTACGAGCAGTACTTC | CASSLLAGDTYEQYF
TRBJ1-5 | TRBV4-1 | . | . | TGCGCCAGCAGCTCCAACTCGGACAGCAATCAGCCCCAGCATTTT | CASSSNSDSNQPQHF
TRBJ1-1 | TRBV5-6 | TRBD1 | many | TGTGCCAGCAGCTGGGGACAGGGTTGGACTGAAGCTTTCTTT | CASSWGQGWTEAFF
TRBJ2-2 | TRBV9 | TRBD1 | few | TGTGCCAGCAGCGTTCCAGGACAGGGTGCGAACACCGGGGAGCTGTTTTTT | CASSVPGQGANTGELFF
TRBJ1-1 | TRBV11-2 | . | many | TGTGCCAGCAGCCCCCACAGGGATGGCACTGAAGCTTTCTTT | CASSPHRDGTEAFF
TRBJ2-1 | TRBV7-8 | . | . | TGTGCCAGCAGCTACAGGCCTAATGAGCAGTTCTTC | CASSYRPNEQFF
TRBJ1-2 | TRBV7-3 | . | many | TGTGCCAGCAGCTACGACGGGGGCACAGGAGGGTATGGCTACACCTTC | CASSYDGGTGGYGYTF
TRBJ1-5 | TRBV29-1 | TRBD1 | . | TGCAGCTCCTACCGGGACAGGGGAACGGGTAGTAATCAGCCCCAGCATTTT | CSSYRDRGTGSNQPQHF
TRBJ2-2 | TRBV25-1 | TRBD1 | few | TGTGCCAGCAAAGGGACAGGGTCCGGGGAGCTGTTTTTT | CASKGTGSGELFF
TRBJ1-2 | TRBV12-3/TRBV12-4 | . | . | TGTGCCAGCAGCCATCGGGGGGTATCTGGCTACACCTTC | CASSHRGVSGYTF
TRBJ2-3 | TRBV5-1 | TRBD2 | many | TGCGCCAGCAGCTTGGCCCGACTAGCGGGGGGCCCAGATACGCAGTATTTT | CASSLARLAGGPDTQYF
TRBJ2-7 | TRBV3-1 | TRBD2 | few | TGTGCCAGCAGCCAAGGACTAGCGGGGGGGCTAGAGCAGTACTTC | CASSQGLAGGLEQYF
TRBJ2-3 | TRBV24-1 | . | . | TGTGCCACCAGTGATGGACAGATCACAGATACGCAGTATTTT | CATSDGQITDTQYF
TRBJ2-5 | TRBV9 | TRBD1 | many | TGTGCCAGCAGCGAGCGCCTGGGCAGGGGGCCTATCGAGACCCAGTACTTC | CASSERLGRGPIETQYF
TRBJ1-1 | TRBV5-1 | . | . | TGCGCCAGCAGCTCAGCGGGAATCACTGAAGCTTTCTTT | CASSSAGITEAFF
TRBJ1-4 | TRBV7-2 | . | few | TGTGCCAGCAGCTTAATGGGAGGGGATGAAAAACTGTTTTTT | CASSLMGGDEKLFF